The clone carrying this T cell receptor (beta chain) was recorded once. Germline loops: CDR1 SGHAT, CDR2 FQNNGV. Trimming left V 1 base short and J 6 bases short, with 13 bases between. The CDR3 has 15 residues. In the authors' methods: Counts of nucleated cells, estimated from reference gene primer amplification, were obtained. Libraries were prepared by immunoSEQ multiplex PCR; TCRdb keeps only in-frame clonotypes and omits some of them. The V and J calls and clone size come from that table; D and trimming were worked out from the DNA. The sample shows 650,000 to 800,000 clones, 85% to 90% of them seen only once. This record comes from a study of blood T cell repertoires in COVID-19. Study in general: The United States, Italy and Spain were the sources of the acute and convalescent COVID-19 samples. Sources were T cells, B-cell-depleted T cells, or PBMCs; the material itself was cDNA or gDNA.

The TCR originated in a young woman with acute or convalescent COVID-19. What was sequenced was peripheral blood. The rearrangement links TRBV11-2 to TRBJ1-5, with a tentative D call TRBD1 (5 bases). The CDR3 coding sequence is TGTGCCAGCAGCTTAGGAAGGGCGGGGGTTCAGCCCCAGCATTTT. Protein: CASSLGRAGVQPQHF.